The entry that follows covers one T cell receptor (beta chain) sequence. Its target is not known. The source of the sample is a study of Graves' ophthalmopathy and Graves' hyperthyroidism. Diagnosis was based on clinical symptoms, serum thyroxine, TRAb, thyroid ultrasound and orbital computed tomography. Study-wide points: Discrimination between ophthalmopathy and stable hyperthyroidism by a 13-signature model showed roughly 88% sensitivity and almost 83% specificity. In blood, most expanded thyroid clonotypes above 0.001 frequency were also detected. This model predicted ophthalmopathy progression (sensitivity 65% to 71%, specificity 72.22%).

Investigators amplified TCR beta CDR3 regions from RNA transcripts. The first round was an RT-PCR with HTBI primers, and the second round was a multiplex PCR. TCRdb re-called the multiplex PCR reads with MiXCR, one entry per CDR3 protein. Seen here are 450,000 to 600,000 distinct CDR3 sequences, under 45% observed once, and the top ten hold 4% to 5%. CDR3 length equals 13 residues. CDR1 and CDR2 from the germline V gene are PRHDT and FYEKMQ (reference sequence). Trimming took 10 bases from V and 5 from J, leaving 17 bases between them. V gene TRBV13 combines with J gene TRBJ1-1; D might be TRBD1 (6 bases). The clonotype originates from an adult man with Graves' hyperthyroidism. What was sequenced was peripheral blood or thyroid tissue (not recorded which). The DNA for the CDR3 is TGTGCCACCCCCGACAGGCAAGGGACTGAAGCTTTCTTT. It is translated as CATPDRQGTEAFF. Drawing the rest from reference TRBV13 and TRBJ1-1, the complete variable domain is AAGVIQSPRHLIKEKRETATLKCYPIPRHDTVYWYQQGPGQDPQFLISFYEKMQSDKGSIPDRFSAQQFSDYHSELNMSSLELGDSALYFCATPDRQGTEAFFGQGTRLTVV.